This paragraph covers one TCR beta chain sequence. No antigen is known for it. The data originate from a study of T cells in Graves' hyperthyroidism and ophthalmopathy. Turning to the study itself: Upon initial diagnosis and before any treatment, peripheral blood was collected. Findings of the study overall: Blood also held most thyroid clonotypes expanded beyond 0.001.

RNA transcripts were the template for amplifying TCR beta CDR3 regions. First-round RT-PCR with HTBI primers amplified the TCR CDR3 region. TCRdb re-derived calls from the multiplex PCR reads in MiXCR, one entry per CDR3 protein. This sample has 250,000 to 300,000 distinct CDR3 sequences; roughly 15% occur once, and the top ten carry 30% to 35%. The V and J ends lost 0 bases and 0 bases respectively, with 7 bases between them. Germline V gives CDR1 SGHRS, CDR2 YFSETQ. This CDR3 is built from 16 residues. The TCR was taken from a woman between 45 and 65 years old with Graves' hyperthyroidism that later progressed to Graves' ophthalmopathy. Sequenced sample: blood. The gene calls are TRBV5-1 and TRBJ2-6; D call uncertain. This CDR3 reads CASSLAQSSGANVLTF. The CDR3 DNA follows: TGCGCCAGCAGCTTGGCTCAGAGCTCTGGGGCCAACGTCCTGACTTTC.